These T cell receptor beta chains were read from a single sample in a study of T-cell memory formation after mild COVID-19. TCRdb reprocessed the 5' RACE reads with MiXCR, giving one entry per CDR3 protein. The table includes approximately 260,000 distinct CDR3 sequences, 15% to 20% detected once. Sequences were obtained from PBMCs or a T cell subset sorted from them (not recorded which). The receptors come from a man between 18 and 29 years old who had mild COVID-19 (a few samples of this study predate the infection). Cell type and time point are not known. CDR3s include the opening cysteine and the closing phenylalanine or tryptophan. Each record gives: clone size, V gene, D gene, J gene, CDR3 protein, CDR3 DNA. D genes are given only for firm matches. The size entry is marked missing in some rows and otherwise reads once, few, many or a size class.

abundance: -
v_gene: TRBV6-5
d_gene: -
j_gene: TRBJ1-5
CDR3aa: CASSNPSQPQHF
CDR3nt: TGTGCCAGCAGTAACCCGAGTCAGCCCCAGCATTTT

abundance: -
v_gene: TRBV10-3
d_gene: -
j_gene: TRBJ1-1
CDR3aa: CAISRDTNTEAFF
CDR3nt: TGTGCCATCAGTAGAGACACAAACACTGAAGCTTTCTTT

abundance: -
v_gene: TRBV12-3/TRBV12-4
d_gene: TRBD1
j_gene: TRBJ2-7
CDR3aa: CASRGQVLEQYF
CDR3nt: TGTGCCAGCAGGGGACAGGTTTTAGAGCAGTACTTC

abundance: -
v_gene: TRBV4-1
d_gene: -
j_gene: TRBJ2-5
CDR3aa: CASSQGQWGETQYF
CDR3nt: TGCGCCAGCAGCCAAGGACAGTGGGGGGAGACCCAGTACTTC

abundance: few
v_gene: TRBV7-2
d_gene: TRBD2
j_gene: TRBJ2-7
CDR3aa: CASSLGLAGVYEQYF
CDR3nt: TGTGCCAGCAGCTTGGGACTAGCGGGGGTTTACGAGCAGTACTTC

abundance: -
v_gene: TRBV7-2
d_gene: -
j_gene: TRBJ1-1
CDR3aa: CASRTGGPGSTEAFF
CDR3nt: TGTGCCAGCAGGACCGGAGGGCCTGGCAGCACTGAAGCTTTCTTT

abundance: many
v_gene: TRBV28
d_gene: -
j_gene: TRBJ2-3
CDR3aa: CASSTTGSQDTQYF
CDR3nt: TGTGCCAGCAGTACAACAGGGAGTCAAGATACGCAGTATTTT

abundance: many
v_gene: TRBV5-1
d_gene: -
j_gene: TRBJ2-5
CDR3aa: CASSRNPSEETQYF
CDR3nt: TGCGCCAGCAGCCGGAACCCGTCGGAGGAGACCCAGTACTTC

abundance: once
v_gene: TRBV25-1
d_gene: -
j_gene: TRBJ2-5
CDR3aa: CASSAWGRGNRETQYF
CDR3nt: TGTGCCAGCAGTGCATGGGGGCGGGGCAATAGGGAGACCCAGTACTTC

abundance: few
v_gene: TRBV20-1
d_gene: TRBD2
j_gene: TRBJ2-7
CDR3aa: CSASRLAGSYEQYF
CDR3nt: TGCAGTGCTAGTAGGCTAGCGGGTTCCTACGAGCAGTACTTC

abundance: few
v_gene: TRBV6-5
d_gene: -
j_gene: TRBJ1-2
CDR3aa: CASSWGGIRFREGYTF
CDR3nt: TGTGCCAGCAGTTGGGGAGGTATCAGATTCCGGGAGGGCTACACCTTC

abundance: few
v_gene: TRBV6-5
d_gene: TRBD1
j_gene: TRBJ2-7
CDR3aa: CASSWSPGQGREQYF
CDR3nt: TGTGCCAGCAGCTGGTCCCCGGGACAGGGGCGCGAGCAGTACTTC

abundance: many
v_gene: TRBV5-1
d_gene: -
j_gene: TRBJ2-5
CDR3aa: CASSWRERETQYF
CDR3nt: TGCGCCAGCAGCTGGAGGGAACGGGAGACCCAGTACTTC

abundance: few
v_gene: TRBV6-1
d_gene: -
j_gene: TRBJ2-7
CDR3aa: CASSEKDRTEQYF
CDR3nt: TGTGCCAGCAGTGAAAAGGACAGAACCGAGCAGTACTTC